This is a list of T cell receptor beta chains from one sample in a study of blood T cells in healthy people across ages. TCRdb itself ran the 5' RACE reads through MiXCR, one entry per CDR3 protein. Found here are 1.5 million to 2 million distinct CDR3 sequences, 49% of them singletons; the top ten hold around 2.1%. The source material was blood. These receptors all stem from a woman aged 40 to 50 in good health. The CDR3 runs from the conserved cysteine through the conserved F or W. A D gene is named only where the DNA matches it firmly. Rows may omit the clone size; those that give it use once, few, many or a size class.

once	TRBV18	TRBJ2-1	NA	TGTGCCAGCTCACCACAATGGGAAAACAATGAGCAGTTCTTC	CASSPQWENNEQFF
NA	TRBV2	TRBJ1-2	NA	TGTGCCAGCCCCGCCGGAGCAGGGAAAGGCTACACCTTC	CASPAGAGKGYTF
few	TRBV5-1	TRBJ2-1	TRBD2	TGCGCCAGCAGCTTGGTGAGCACTAGCGGAAACAATGAGCAGTTCTTC	CASSLVSTSGNNEQFF
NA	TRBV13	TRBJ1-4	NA	TGTGCCAGCAGCACCCGCCGGACGGGGGAAGATGAAAAACTGTTTTTT	CASSTRRTGEDEKLFF
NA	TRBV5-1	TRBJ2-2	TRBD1	TGCGCTAGCGGACAGGGCTCCACCGGGGAGCTGTTTTTT	CASGQGSTGELFF
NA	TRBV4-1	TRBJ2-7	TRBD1	TGCGCCAGCAGCCAAAATCTTAACAGGGGGCCGGACGAGCAGTACTTC	CASSQNLNRGPDEQYF
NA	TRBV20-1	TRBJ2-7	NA	TGCAGTGCTAGAGATCGCCTAACGACCTACGAGCAGTACTTC	CSARDRLTTYEQYF
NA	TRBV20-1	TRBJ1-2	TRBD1	TGCAGTGCTAGAGTTTTAAGGGGACAGGGGGACCGCGGGGACTATGGCTACACCTTC	CSARVLRGQGDRGDYGYTF
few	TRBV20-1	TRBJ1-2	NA	TGCAGTGCTAGAGATCCTGCCGGTGGTGTCCATGGCTACACCTTC	CSARDPAGGVHGYTF
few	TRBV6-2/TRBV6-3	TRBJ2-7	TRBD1	TGTGCCAGCAGTCACCCTCGGACAGGGGGAGTCTCCTACGAGCAGTACTTC	CASSHPRTGGVSYEQYF
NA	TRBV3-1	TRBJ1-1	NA	TGTGCCAGCAGCCCTATCCCCCGGGGAATGAACACTGAAGCTTTCTTT	CASSPIPRGMNTEAFF
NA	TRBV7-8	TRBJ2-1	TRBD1	TGTGCCAGCAGCTTGGGCCGGGACAGGACCACCTACAATGAGCAGTTCTTC	CASSLGRDRTTYNEQFF
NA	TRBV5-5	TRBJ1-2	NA	TGTGCCAGCAGCTTGTCGTCCATTGGTAGCTACACCTTC	CASSLSSIGSYTF
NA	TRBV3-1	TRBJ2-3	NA	TGTGCCAGCAGCCAATTCTCAGGGGTGGGAGATACGCAGTATTTT	CASSQFSGVGDTQYF
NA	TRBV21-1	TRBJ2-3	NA	TGTGCCAGCACCCAGGTTCATATGGGCACAGATACGCAGTATTTT	CASTQVHMGTDTQYF
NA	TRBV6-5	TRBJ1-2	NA	TGTGCCAGCAGGGCACCGGCCTTAGCTAACTATGGCTACACCTTC	CASRAPALANYGYTF
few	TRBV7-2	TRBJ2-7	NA	TGTGCCAGCAGCTTTCGGACGGAGAACGGCGAGCAGTACTTC	CASSFRTENGEQYF
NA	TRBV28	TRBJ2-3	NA	TGTGCCAGCAGTGCCTCGGGACATAAGAGGACAAGGGGAGATACGCAGTATTTT	CASSASGHKRTRGDTQYF
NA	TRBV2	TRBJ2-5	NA	TGTGCCAGCATTGAGGGGGGTGCCCAAGAGACCCAGTACTTC	CASIEGGAQETQYF
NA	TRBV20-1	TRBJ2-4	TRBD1	TGCAGTGCTGCGACAGGGAACATTCAGTACTTC	CSAATGNIQYF
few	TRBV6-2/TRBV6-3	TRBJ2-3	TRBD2	TGTGCCAGCAGGGAGACTAGCGGGGGCACAGATACGCAGTATTTT	CASRETSGGTDTQYF
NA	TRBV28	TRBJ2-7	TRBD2	TGTGCCAGCAGTTCCGATAGCGGGGGGGCCTTGATCGAGCAGTACTTC	CASSSDSGGALIEQYF
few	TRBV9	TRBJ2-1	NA	TGTGCCAGCAGCGTAGACGACATCTATGAGCAGTTCTTC	CASSVDDIYEQFF
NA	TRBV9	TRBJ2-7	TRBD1	TGTGCCAGCAGCGTAGATTCGCGACAGGGGGGCGAGCAGTACTTC	CASSVDSRQGGEQYF
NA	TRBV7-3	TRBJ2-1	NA	TGTGCCGGCAGCCCTCGAGGCAATGAGCAGTTCTTC	CAGSPRGNEQFF
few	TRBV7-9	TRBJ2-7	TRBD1	TGTGCCAGCAGCTTAATGGCAGGGCAGGGGGCTTGGGAGCAGTACTTC	CASSLMAGQGAWEQYF
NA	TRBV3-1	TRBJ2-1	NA	TGTGCCAGCAGCCGATCCACACAGGGGCAGTTCTTC	CASSRSTQGQFF
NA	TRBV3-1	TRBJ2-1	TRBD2	TGTGCCAGCAGCCAGGATGGGCCTAGCGGCCCCTACAATGAGCAGTTCTTC	CASSQDGPSGPYNEQFF